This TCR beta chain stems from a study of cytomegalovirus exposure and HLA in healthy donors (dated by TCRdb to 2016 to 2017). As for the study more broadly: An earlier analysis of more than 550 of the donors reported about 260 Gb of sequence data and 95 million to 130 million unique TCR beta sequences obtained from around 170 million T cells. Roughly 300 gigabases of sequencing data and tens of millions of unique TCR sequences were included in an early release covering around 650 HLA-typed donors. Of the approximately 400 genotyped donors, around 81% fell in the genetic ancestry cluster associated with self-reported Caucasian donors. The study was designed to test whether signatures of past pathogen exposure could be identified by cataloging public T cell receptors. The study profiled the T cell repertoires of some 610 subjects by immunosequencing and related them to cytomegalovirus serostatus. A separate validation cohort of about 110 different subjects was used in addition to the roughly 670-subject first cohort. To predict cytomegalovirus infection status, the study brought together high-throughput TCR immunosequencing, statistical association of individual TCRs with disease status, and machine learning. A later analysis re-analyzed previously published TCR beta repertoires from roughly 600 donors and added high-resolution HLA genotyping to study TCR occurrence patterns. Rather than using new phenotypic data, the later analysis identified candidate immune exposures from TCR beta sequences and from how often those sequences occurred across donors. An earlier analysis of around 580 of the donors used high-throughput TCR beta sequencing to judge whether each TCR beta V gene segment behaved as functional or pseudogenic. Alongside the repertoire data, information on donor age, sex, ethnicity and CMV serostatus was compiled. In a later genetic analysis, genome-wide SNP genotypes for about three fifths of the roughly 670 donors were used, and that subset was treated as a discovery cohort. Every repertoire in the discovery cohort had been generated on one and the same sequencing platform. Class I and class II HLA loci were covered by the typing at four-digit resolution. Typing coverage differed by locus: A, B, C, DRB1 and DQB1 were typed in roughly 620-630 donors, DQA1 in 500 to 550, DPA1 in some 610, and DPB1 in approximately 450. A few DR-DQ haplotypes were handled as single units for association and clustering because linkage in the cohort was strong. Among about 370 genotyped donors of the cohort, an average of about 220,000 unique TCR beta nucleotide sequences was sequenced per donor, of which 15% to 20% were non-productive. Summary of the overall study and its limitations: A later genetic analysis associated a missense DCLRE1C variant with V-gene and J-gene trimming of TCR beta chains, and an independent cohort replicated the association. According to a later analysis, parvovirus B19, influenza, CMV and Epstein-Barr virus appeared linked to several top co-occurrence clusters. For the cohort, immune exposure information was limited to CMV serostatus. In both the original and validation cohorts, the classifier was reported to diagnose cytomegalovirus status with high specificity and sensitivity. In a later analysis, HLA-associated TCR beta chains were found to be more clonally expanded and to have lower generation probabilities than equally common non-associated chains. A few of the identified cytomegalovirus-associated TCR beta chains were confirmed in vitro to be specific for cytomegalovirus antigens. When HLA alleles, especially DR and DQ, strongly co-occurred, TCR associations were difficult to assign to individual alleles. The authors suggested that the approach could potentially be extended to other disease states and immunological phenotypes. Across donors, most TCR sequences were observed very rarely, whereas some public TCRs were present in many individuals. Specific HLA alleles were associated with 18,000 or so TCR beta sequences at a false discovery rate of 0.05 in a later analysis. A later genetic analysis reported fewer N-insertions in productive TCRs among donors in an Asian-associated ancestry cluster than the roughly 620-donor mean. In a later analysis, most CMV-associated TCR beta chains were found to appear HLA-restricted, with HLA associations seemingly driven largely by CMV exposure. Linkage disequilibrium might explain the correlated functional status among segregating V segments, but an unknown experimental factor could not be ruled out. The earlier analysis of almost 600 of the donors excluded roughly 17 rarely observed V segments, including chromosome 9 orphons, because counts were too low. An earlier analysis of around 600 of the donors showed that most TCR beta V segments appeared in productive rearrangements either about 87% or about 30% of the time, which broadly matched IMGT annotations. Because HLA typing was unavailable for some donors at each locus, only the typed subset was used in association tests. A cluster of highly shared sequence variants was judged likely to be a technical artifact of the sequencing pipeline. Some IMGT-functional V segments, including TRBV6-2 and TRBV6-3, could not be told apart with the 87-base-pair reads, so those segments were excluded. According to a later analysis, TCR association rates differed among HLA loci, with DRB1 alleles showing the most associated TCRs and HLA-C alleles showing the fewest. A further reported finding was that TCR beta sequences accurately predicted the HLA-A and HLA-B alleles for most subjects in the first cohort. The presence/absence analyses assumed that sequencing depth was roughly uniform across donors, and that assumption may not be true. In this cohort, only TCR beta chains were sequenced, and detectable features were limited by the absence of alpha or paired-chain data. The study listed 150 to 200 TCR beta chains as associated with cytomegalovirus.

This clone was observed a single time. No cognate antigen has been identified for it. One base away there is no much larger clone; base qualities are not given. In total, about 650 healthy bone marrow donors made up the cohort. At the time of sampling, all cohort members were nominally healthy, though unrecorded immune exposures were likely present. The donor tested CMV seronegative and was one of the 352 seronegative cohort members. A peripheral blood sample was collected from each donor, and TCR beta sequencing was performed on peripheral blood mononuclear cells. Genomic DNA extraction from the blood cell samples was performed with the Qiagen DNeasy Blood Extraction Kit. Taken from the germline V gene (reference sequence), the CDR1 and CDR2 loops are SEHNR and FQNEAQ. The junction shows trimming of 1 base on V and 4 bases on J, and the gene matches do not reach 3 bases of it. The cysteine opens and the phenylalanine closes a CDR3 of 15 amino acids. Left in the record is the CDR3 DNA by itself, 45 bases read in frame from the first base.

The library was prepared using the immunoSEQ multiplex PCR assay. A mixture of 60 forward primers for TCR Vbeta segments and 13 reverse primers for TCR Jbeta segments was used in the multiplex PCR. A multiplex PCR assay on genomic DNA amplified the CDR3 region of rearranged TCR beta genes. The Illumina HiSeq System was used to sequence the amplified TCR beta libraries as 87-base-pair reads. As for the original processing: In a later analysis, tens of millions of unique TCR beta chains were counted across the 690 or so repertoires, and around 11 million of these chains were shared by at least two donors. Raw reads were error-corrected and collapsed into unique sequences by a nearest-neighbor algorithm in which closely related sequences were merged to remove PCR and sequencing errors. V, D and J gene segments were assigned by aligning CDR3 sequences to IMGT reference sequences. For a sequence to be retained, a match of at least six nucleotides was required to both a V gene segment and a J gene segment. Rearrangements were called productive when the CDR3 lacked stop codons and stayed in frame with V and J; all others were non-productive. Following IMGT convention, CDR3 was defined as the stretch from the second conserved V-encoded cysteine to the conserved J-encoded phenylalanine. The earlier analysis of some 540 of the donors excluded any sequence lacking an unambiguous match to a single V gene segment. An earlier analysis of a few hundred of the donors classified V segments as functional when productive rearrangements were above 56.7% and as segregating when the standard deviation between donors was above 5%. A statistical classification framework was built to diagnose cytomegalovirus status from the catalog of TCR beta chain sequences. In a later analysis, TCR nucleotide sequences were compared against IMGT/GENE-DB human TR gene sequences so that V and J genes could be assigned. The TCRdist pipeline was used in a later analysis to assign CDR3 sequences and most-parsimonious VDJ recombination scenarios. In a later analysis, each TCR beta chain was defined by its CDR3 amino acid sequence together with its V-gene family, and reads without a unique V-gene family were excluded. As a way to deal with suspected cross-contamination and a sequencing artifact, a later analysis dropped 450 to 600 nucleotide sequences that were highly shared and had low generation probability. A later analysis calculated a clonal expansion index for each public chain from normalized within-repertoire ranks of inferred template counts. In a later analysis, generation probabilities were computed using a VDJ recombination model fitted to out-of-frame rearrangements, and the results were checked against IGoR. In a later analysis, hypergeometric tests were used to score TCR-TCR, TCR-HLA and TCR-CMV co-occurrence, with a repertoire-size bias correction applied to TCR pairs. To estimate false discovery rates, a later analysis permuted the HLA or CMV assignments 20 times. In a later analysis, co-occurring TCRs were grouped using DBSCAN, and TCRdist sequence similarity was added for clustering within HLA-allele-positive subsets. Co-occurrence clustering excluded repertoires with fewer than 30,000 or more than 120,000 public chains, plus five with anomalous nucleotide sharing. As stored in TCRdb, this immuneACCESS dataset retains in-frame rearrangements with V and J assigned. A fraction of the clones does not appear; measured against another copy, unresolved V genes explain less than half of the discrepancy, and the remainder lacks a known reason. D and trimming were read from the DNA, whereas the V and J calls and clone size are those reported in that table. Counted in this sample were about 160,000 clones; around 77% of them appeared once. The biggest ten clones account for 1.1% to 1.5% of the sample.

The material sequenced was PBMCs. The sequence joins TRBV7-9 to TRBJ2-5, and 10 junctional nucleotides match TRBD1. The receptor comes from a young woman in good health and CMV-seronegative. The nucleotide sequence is TGTGCCAGCAGCTTAGAGGGACAGGGGCGAGAGACCCAGTACTTC. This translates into CASSLEGQGRETQYF.